Below, 27 T cell receptor beta chains from the same sample are listed, as sequenced in a study of T cells in tuberculosis. Method: immunoSEQ multiplex PCR; TCRdb's copy keeps in-frame clones and lacks some. The sample contains tens of thousands of clones, approximately 90% of which appear only once. The sequencing input was PBMCs. These receptors originate from a donor aged 10-29 years with latent tuberculosis or without tuberculosis infection.

This clone was seen only a few times. This chain connects TRBV5-6 to TRBJ1-6; D might be TRBD1 (6 bases). Trimming pared 4 bases from V and 5 bases from J, leaving 16 bases between. The CDR3 is made up of 16 amino acids. Germline V gene sequence: CDR1 SGHDT, CDR2 YYEEEE. CDR3 protein: CASSQASGQDNSPLHF. In DNA, the CDR3 is TGTGCCAGCAGCCAAGCCTCGGGACAAGATAATTCACCCCTCCACTTT. Using reference TRBV5-6 and TRBJ1-6 for the parts outside the CDR3, the full variable domain is DAGVTQSPTHLIKTRGQQVTLRCSPKSGHDTVSWYQQALGQGPQFIFQYYEEEERQRGNFPDRFSGHQFPNYSSELNVNALLLGDSALYLCASSQASGQDNSPLHFGNGTRLTVT.

V and J are TRBV29-1 and TRBJ1-2, with 7 bases lining up with TRBD1. Germline CDR1 is SQVTM and CDR2 is ANQGSEA. J gave up 7 bases and V 3 bases, and 5 bases lay outside the gene matches. CDR3 length equals 12 residues. The CDR3 protein is CSVEAGGSGYTF. The DNA of the CDR3 is TGCAGCGTTGAGGCAGGGGGTAGTGGCTACACCTTC.

This sequence joins TRBV5-1 and TRBJ2-7, with TRBD2 as a possible D gene (5 bases). This CDR3 is 12 amino acids long. The V gene lost 1 base and the J gene lost 6 bases, with 8 bases spanning the gap. CDR1 and CDR2 (germline): SGHRS, YFSETQ. CDR3 DNA: TGCGCCAGCAGCTTGACGGCGGGCGAGCAGTACTTC. This translates into CASSLTAGEQYF.

This sequence joins TRBV12-5 and TRBJ2-7, with 8 bases identical to TRBD1. Germline V gene sequence: CDR1 LGHNT, CDR2 FRNRAP. The CDR3 consists of 15 residues. Trimming at V came to 1 base and at J to 2 bases, leaving 4 bases not matched to a gene. The DNA of the CDR3 is TGTGCTAGTGGTTTGGCAGGGGGCCTGACCTACGAGCAGTACTTC. Translation: CASGLAGGLTYEQYF. Full variable domain (missing parts from reference TRBV12-5 and TRBJ2-7): DARVTQTPRHKVTEMGQEVTMRCQPILGHNTVFWYRQTMMQGLELLAYFRNRAPLDDSGMPKDRFSAEMPDATLATLKIQPSEPRDSAVYFCASGLAGGLTYEQYFGPGTRLTVT.

The chain combines TRBV14 with TRBJ1-1; no clear D. CDR1 is SGHDN and CDR2 is FVKESK in the germline V gene. The CDR3 has 16 residues. The ends were cut back, 4 bases at V and 0 bases at J, with 15 bases in the middle. The CDR3 nucleotides are TGTGCCAGCAGCCGTGTTTGGCAGTTCATGAACACTGAAGCTTTCTTT. It encodes CASSRVWQFMNTEAFF.

This chain connects TRBV15 to TRBJ1-5, with a tentative D call TRBD1 (6 bases). The V gene's germline CDR1 is LNHNV and CDR2 YYDKDF (reference sequence). There are 17 residues in the CDR3. Trimming took off 0 bases at V and 0 bases at J, with 12 bases between the two ends. Here the CDR3 DNA reads TGTGCCACCAGCAGAGATCCGACAGGATTTAGCAATCAGCCCCAGCATTTT. Protein sequence: CATSRDPTGFSNQPQHF.

V and J are TRBV12-5 and TRBJ1-1; no firm D call. The CDR3 is 16 amino acids. Trimming took off 0 bases at V and 4 bases at J, with 15 bases between the two ends. Germline CDR1 reads LGHNT; CDR2 reads FRNRAP. CDR3 region: CASGLVLTGRATEAFF. CDR3 nucleotides: TGTGCTAGTGGTTTGGTCCTGACGGGGAGGGCCACTGAAGCTTTCTTT.

The V call is TRBV9, the J call TRBJ1-2; TRBD1 aligns across 9 bases. With V trimmed by 6 bases and J by 5 bases, 14 bases remained unmatched. Germline values: CDR1 SGDLS, CDR2 YYNGEE. This CDR3 comprises 16 residues. CDR3 amino acids: CASTGQGLVVGYGYTF. The CDR3 DNA is TGTGCCAGCACCGGACAGGGGCTTGTTGTAGGGTATGGCTACACCTTC.

The chain combines TRBV13 with TRBJ2-3; TRBD2 is a possible D gene (5 bases). This CDR3 region has 12 residues. V lost 7 bases and J lost 3, with 8 bases in between. CDR1 is PRHDT and CDR2 is FYEKMQ in the germline V gene (reference sequence). CDR3: CASTGETDTQYF. CDR3 nucleotide sequence: TGTGCCAGCACCGGGGAGACAGATACGCAGTATTTT. Variable domain in full (rest from reference TRBV13 and TRBJ2-3): AAGVIQSPRHLIKEKRETATLKCYPIPRHDTVYWYQQGPGQDPQFLISFYEKMQSDKGSIPDRFSAQQFSDYHSELNMSSLELGDSALYFCASTGETDTQYFGPGTRLTVL.

The genes are TRBV19 and TRBJ2-1, with D possibly TRBD2 on 7 matching bases. Germline V gives CDR1 LNHDA, CDR2 SQIVND (reference sequence). The V end was cut by 4 bases, the J end by 2 bases, with 15 bases between. CDR3 length: 16 residues. This CDR3 reads CASSREGGRAYNEQFF. The DNA for the CDR3 is TGTGCCAGTAGTAGAGAGGGGGGGCGGGCCTACAATGAGCAGTTCTTC. Complete variable domain (other parts from reference TRBV19 and TRBJ2-1): DGGITQSPKYLFRKEGQNVTLSCEQNLNHDAMYWYRQDPGQGLRLIYYSQIVNDFQKGDIAEGYSVSREKKESFPLTVTSAQKNPTAFYLCASSREGGRAYNEQFFGPGTRLTVL.

The V gene is TRBV30, the J gene TRBJ1-2; D not resolved. From germline, CDR1 is GTSNPN and CDR2 SVGIG (reference sequence). V lost 0 bases and J lost 4, with 12 bases in between. The CDR3 consists of 14 residues. CDR3 coding DNA: TGTGCCTGGAGTGTATCGCAGACTTCCTATGGCTACACCTTC. Amino acid sequence: CAWSVSQTSYGYTF. Full variable domain (outside the CDR3, taken from reference TRBV30 and TRBJ1-2): SQTIHQWPATLVQPVGSPLSLECTVEGTSNPNLYWYRQAAGRGLQLLFYSVGIGQISSEVPQNLSASRPQDRQFILSSKKLLLSDSGFYLCAWSVSQTSYGYTFGSGTRLTVV.

This chain joins TRBV18 and TRBJ2-7; D is perhaps TRBD2 (5 bases). CDR1 and CDR2 from the germline V gene are KGHSH and LQKENI. This CDR3 spans 16 amino acids. V lost 1 base to trimming and J lost 6 bases, with 19 bases between them. CDR3 residues: CASSPQNGGGGGEQYF. The CDR3 nucleotides are TGTGCCAGCTCACCACAAAACGGAGGCGGTGGCGGCGAGCAGTACTTC.

The rearrangement links TRBV6-1 to TRBJ2-2; TRBD1 matches 7 bases. V lost 2 bases and J lost 4; bases outside the gene matches: 7. Germline V CDR1 and CDR2: MNHNS, SASEGT. The CDR3 covers 16 residues. This CDR3 reads CASSEPGTVRTGELFF. CDR3 sequence (DNA): TGTGCCAGCAGTGAACCCGGGACAGTCCGCACCGGGGAGCTGTTTTTT.

The CDR3 spells CASSLGFSSYEQYF. For the CDR3, the DNA is TGTGCCAGCAGCTTAGGTTTCAGTTCCTACGAGCAGTACTTC. This chain uses TRBV11-2 with TRBJ2-7, with D hard to call. In germline, CDR1 is SGHAT, CDR2 FQNNGV. This CDR3 is built from 14 residues. V was shortened by 1 base and J by 1 base, with 8 bases between the two germline ends.

This chain links TRBV5-1 with TRBJ1-1; no definite D call. The CDR3 covers 13 residues. CDR1 and CDR2 (germline): SGHRS, YFSETQ. V was trimmed by 2 bases and J by 1 base, leaving 6 bases between them. Here the CDR3 reads CASSFTGNTEAFF. The CDR3 DNA reads as TGCGCCAGCAGCTTCACGGGGAACACTGAAGCTTTCTTT.

This clone was counted only a few times. The chain combines TRBV7-9 with TRBJ2-7; D perhaps matches TRBD1 (5 bases). The CDR3 runs 17 residues. Germline V gene data show CDR1 as SEHNR and CDR2 as FQNEAQ (reference sequence). Trimming pared 5 bases from V and 0 bases from J, leaving 20 bases between. CDR3 sequence: CASSRPQAGLGSYEQYF. The CDR3 region has the DNA TGTGCCAGCAGCCGCCCCCAGGCAGGGTTGGGCTCCTACGAGCAGTACTTC.

The chain couples TRBV2 to TRBJ1-1; weak D call: TRBD1 (6 bases). The CDR3 loop spans 13 amino acids. V lost 6 bases and J lost 2, with 10 bases in between. Germline lookup yields CDR1 SNHLY and CDR2 FYNNEI. The DNA for the CDR3 is TGTGCCAGCAGCAGGGACACCAACACTGAAGCTTTCTTT. Residues: CASSRDTNTEAFF.

The rearrangement uses TRBV15 and TRBJ2-3, with D unresolved. This CDR3 has 16 amino acids. Germline CDR1 reads LNHNV; CDR2 reads YYDKDF (reference sequence). Trimming took off 0 bases at V and 2 bases at J, with 12 bases between the two ends. CDR3 DNA sequence: TGTGCCACCAGCAGAGATCTCCGCGGATTCACAGATACGCAGTATTTT. Its protein is CATSRDLRGFTDTQYF.

The chain recombines TRBV5-6 with TRBJ2-7; 9 positions match TRBD1. Germline V gives CDR1 SGHDT, CDR2 YYEEEE. The CDR3 loop spans 14 amino acids. J lost 6 bases, V lost 3 bases, and 7 bases had no gene match. The CDR3: CASSYRTGVSEQYF. The CDR3 DNA sequence: TGTGCCAGCAGCTACCGGACAGGGGTCAGCGAGCAGTACTTC. The full variable domain, completed using reference TRBV5-6 and TRBJ2-7, is DAGVTQSPTHLIKTRGQQVTLRCSPKSGHDTVSWYQQALGQGPQFIFQYYEEEERQRGNFPDRFSGHQFPNYSSELNVNALLLGDSALYLCASSYRTGVSEQYFGPGTRLTVT.

V is TRBV30 and J is TRBJ1-2; D ambiguous. Germline V gives CDR1 GTSNPN, CDR2 SVGIG (reference sequence). With 4 bases removed from V and 1 base from J, the gap between germline ends came to 19 bases. The CDR3 is 16 amino acids. CDR3 in amino acids: CAWTIPGLEFNYGYTF. The CDR3 bases are TGTGCCTGGACGATACCCGGACTGGAATTTAACTATGGCTACACCTTC.

This clone is labeled as medium-sized (0.01 to 0.1%). The chain employs TRBV4-1 and TRBJ1-6, with 7 bases that match TRBD1. This CDR3 is 18 amino acids long. V lost 4 bases and J lost 6; bases outside the gene matches: 15. Germline-derived CDR1 and CDR2 are MGHRA and YSYEKL. The CDR3 loop is CASSLNQGVKVRNSPLHF. DNA for the CDR3: TGCGCCAGCAGCCTAAACCAGGGGGTAAAGGTCCGTAATTCACCCCTCCACTTT.

The chain is built from TRBV19 and TRBJ1-2, with D possibly matching TRBD1 (6 bases). V gave up 5 bases and J gave up 4 bases, with 14 bases separating them. Germline V gene data show CDR1 as LNHDA and CDR2 as SQIVND (reference sequence). This CDR3 spans 14 amino acids. The CDR3 DNA follows: TGTGCCAGTAGTTTCACAGGGATTCGCTATGGCTACACCTTC. This encodes CASSFTGIRYGYTF.

The CDR3: CASSIGTGIEAFF. For the CDR3, the DNA is TGTGCCAGTAGTATAGGCACAGGGATTGAAGCTTTCTTT. V usage is TRBV19 and J usage is TRBJ1-1, with D tentatively TRBD1 (6 bases). V lost 1 base, J lost 7 bases, and 10 bases lay in between. Germline V gene sequence: CDR1 LNHDA, CDR2 SQIVND (reference sequence). This CDR3 has 13 amino acids. The complete variable domain, with remaining parts taken from reference TRBV19 and TRBJ1-1, reads DGGITQSPKYLFRKEGQNVTLSCEQNLNHDAMYWYRQDPGQGLRLIYYSQIVNDFQKGDIAEGYSVSREKKESFPLTVTSAQKNPTAFYLCASSIGTGIEAFFGQGTRLTVV.

The V gene is TRBV5-8, the J gene TRBJ2-7; D is ambiguous. CDR1 SGHTS and CDR2 YDEGEE come from the germline V gene. The CDR3 is 12 residues long. V lost 4 bases, J lost 3 bases, and 8 bases lay in between. CDR3 in DNA: TGTGCCAGCAGCGCCGCAGGCTACGAGCAGTACTTC. As protein: CASSAAGYEQYF.

The V and J genes are TRBV11-2 and TRBJ2-1; TRBD1 is a possible D gene (6 bases). This CDR3 spans 13 amino acids. Germline-derived CDR1 and CDR2 are SGHAT and FQNNGV. Trimming shortened V by 5 bases and J by 8 bases, and 13 bases separated the two germline ends. The CDR3 sequence: CASSNYREHEQFF. In DNA, the CDR3 is TGTGCCAGCAGCAATTACAGGGAACATGAGCAGTTCTTC.

V and J are TRBV2 and TRBJ2-1; possible D gene TRBD1, 5 bases. V dropped 8 bases and J dropped 0 bases, with 8 bases sitting between them. In germline, CDR1 is SNHLY, CDR2 FYNNEI. This CDR3 has 13 amino acids. CDR3: CASGASSYNEQFF. CDR3 DNA: TGTGCCAGCGGGGCAAGCTCCTACAATGAGCAGTTCTTC.

This chain joins TRBV28 and TRBJ1-6; the match to TRBD1 covers 8 bases. Germline V lookup: CDR1 MDHEN, CDR2 SYDVKM. The CDR3 sequence is 17 residues long. The ends lost 5 bases at V and 6 bases at J; junction bases unmatched: 12. The CDR3 DNA is TGTGCCAGCAGTCCCACTGGGGGGACAGGCTCTAATTCACCCCTCCACTTT. Its translation: CASSPTGGTGSNSPLHF.